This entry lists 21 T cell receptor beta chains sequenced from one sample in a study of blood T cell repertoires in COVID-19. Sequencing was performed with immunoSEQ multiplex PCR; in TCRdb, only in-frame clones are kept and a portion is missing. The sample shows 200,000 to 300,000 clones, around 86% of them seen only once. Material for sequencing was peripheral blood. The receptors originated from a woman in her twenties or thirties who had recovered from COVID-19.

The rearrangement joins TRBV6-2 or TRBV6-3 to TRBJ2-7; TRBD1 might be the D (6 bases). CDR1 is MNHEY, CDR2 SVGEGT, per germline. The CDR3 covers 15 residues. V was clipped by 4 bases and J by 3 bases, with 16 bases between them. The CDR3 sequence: CASSSRQVGNYEQYF. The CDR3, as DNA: TGTGCCAGCAGTTCGAGACAGGTCGGAAACTACGAGCAGTACTTC.

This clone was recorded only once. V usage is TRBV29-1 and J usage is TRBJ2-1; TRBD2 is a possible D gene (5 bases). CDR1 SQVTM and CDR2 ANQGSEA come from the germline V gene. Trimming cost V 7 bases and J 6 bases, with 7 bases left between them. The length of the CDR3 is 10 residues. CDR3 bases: TGCAGCGGGGAGCTCAATGAGCAGTTCTTC. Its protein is CSGELNEQFF.

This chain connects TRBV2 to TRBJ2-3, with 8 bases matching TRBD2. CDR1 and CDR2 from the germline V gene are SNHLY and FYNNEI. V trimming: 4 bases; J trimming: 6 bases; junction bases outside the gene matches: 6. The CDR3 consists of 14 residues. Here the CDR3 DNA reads TGTGCCAGCAGTGTGAGCGGGGGCCCCGATACGCAGTATTTT. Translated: CASSVSGGPDTQYF.

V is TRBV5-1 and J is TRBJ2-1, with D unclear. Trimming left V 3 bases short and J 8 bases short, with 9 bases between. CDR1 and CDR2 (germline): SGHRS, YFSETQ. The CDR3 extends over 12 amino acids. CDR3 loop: CASSSELDEQFF. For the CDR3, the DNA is TGCGCCAGCAGCTCCGAGCTGGATGAGCAGTTCTTC.

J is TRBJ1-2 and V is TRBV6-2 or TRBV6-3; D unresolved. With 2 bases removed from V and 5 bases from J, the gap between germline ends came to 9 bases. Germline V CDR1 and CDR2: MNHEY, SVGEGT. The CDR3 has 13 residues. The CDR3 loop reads CASSYLGVYGYTF. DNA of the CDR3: TGTGCCAGCAGTTACCTCGGGGTTTATGGCTACACCTTC.

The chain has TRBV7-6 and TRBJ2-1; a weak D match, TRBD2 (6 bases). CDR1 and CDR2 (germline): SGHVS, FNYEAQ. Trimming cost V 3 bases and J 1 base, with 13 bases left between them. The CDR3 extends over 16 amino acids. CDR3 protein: CASSFGVTRSYNEQFF. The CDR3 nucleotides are TGTGCCAGCAGCTTTGGAGTGACTAGGTCCTACAATGAGCAGTTCTTC.

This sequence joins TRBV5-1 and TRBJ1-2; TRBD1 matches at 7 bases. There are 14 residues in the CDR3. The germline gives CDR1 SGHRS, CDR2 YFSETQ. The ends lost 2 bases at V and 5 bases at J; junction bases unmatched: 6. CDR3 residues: CASSLEVQGYGYTF. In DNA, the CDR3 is TGCGCCAGCAGCTTAGAGGTACAGGGGTATGGCTACACCTTC.

Here the CDR3 reads CASSPSGGHSYEQYF. CDR3 bases: TGTGCCAGCAGTCCCAGCGGGGGGCACTCCTACGAGCAGTACTTC. The V gene is TRBV27, the J gene TRBJ2-7, with TRBD2 identical over 9 bases. The CDR3 runs 15 residues. The V gene's germline CDR1 is MNHEY and CDR2 SMNVEV (reference sequence). With V trimmed by 5 bases and J by 0 bases, 5 bases remained unmatched.

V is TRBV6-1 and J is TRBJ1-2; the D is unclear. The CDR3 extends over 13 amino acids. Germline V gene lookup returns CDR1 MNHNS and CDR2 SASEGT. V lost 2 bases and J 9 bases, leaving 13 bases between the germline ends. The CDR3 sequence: CASSEPGSRRYTF. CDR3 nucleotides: TGTGCCAGCAGTGAACCGGGATCCCGTCGCTACACCTTC.

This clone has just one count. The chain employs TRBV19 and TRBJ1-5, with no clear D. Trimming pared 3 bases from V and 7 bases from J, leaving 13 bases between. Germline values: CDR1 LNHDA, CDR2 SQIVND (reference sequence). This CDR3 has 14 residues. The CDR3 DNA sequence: TGTGCCAGTAGTATGCGGAGGGTTGGACAGCCCCAGCATTTT. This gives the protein CASSMRRVGQPQHF.

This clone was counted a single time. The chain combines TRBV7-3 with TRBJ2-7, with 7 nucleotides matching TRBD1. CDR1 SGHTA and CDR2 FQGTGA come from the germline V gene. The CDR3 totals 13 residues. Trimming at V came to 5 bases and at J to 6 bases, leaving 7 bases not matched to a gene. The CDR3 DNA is TGTGCCAGCAGCACTTACAGGGGCGCCGAGCAGTACTTC. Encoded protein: CASSTYRGAEQYF.

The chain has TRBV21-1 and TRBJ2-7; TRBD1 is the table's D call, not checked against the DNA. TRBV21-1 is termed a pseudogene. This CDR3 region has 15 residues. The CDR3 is CASTDLHRGTHEQYF. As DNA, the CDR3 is TGTGCCAGCACCGACCTTCACAGGGGCACCCACGAGCAGTACTTC.

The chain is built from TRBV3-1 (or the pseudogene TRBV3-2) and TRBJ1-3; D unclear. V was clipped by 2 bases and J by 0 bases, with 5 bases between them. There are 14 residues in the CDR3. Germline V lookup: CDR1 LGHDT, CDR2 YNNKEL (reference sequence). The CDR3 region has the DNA TGTGCCAGCAGCCAAATCAGCTCTGGAAACACCATATATTTT. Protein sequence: CASSQISSGNTIYF.

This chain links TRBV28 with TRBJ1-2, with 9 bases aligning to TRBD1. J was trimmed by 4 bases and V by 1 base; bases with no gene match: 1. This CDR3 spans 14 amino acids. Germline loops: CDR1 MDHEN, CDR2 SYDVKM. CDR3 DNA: TGTGCCAGCAGTTTATTGACAGGGGGCTATGGCTACACCTTC. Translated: CASSLLTGGYGYTF.

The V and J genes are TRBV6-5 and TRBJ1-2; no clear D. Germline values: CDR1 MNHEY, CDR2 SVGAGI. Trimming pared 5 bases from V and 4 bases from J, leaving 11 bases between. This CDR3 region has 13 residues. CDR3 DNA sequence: TGTGCCAGCAGTACCCGACGAGGCTATGGCTACACCTTC. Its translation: CASSTRRGYGYTF.

Written as DNA, the CDR3 is TGTGCCAGCAGCGCACTAGCGGGGGGGCTTGGCGGGGAGCTGTTTTTT. It translates to CASSALAGGLGGELFF. The chain uses TRBV9 and TRBJ2-2, with 13 bases lining up with TRBD2. V lost 3 bases and J lost 7; bases outside the gene matches: 6. This CDR3 spans 16 amino acids. Looked up from germline, CDR1 is SGDLS and CDR2 is YYNGEE. Using reference TRBV9 and TRBJ2-2 for the parts outside the CDR3, the full variable domain is DSGVTQTPKHLITATGQRVTLRCSPRSGDLSVYWYQQSLDQGLQFLIQYYNGEERAKGNILERFSAQQFPDLHSELNLSSLELGDSALYFCASSALAGGLGGELFFGEGSRLTVL.

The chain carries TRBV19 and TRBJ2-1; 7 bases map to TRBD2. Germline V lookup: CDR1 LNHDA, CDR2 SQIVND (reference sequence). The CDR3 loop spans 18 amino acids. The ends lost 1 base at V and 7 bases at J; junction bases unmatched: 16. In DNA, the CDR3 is TGTGCCAGTAGTATAGCCGGGGGGTCGGCTAGTTGGAATAATGAGCAGTTCTTC. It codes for CASSIAGGSASWNNEQFF.

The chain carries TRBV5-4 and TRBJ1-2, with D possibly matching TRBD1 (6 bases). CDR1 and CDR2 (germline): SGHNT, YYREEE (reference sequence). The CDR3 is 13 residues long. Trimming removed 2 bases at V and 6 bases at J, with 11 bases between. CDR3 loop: CASSFLGQNGYTF. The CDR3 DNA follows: TGTGCCAGCAGCTTCCTAGGACAGAATGGCTACACCTTC.

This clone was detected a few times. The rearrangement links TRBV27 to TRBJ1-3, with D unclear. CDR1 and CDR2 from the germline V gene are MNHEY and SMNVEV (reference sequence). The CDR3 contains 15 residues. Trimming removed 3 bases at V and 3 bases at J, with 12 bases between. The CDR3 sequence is CASSFGGRIGNTIYF. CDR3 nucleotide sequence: TGTGCCAGCAGTTTTGGCGGGAGAATTGGAAACACCATATATTTT.

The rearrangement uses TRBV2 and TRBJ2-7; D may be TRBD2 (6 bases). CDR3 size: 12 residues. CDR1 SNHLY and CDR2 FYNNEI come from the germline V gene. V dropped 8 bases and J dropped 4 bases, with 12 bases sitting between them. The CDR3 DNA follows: TGTGCCAGCTCCGGGGAGGCATACGAGCAGTACTTC. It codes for CASSGEAYEQYF.

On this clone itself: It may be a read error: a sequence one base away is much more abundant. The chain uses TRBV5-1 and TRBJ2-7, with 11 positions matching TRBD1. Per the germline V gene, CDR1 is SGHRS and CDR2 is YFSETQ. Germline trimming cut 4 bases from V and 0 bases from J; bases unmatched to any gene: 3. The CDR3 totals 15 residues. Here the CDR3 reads CASSPGTGGSYEQYF. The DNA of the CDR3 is TGCGCCAGCAGCCCCGGGACAGGGGGCTCCTACGAGCAGTACTTC.